The 5 T cell receptor beta chains given below trace back to one sample, sequenced in a study of cytomegalovirus exposure and HLA in healthy donors. PCR was performed using 60 Vbeta and 13 Jbeta primers. Generated by immunoSEQ multiplex PCR, the TCRdb table keeps only in-frame clones and is missing some. The top ten clones hold approximately 3.4% of a sample with 170,000 or so clones, 65% to 80% of them seen once. Sequencing was carried out using PBMCs. These receptors were taken from a woman in her forties or fifties in good health and CMV-seropositive.

The gene calls are TRBV19 and TRBJ2-3; the D gene is possibly TRBD1 (6 bases). Germline lookup yields CDR1 LNHDA and CDR2 SQIVND (reference sequence). Trimming shortened V by 10 bases and J by 9 bases, and 23 bases separated the two germline ends. There are 14 residues in the CDR3. CDR3 loop: CATRRTDIEGTQYF. CDR3 coding DNA: TGTGCCACCCGCCGGACAGATATCGAGGGGACGCAGTATTTT.

This clone has only one observation. The gene calls are TRBV4-1 and TRBJ2-5; TRBD1 aligns across 9 bases. Judging by the DNA end, TRBJ2-7 fits better; the J call may be wrong. CDR1 and CDR2 (germline): MGHRA, YSYEKL. The CDR3 sequence is 15 residues long. Here the CDR3 reads CASSQGTGGPYEQYF. In nucleotides, the CDR3 is TGCGCCAGCAGCCAAGGAACAGGGGGCCCCTACGAGCAGTACTTC.

Notes on this clone: Other DNA sequences in the sample encode the same CDR3. The rearrangement links TRBV7-2 to TRBJ1-4, with D possibly matching TRBD1 (5 bases). The length of the CDR3 is 13 residues. Trimming shortened V by 5 bases and J by 15 bases, and 19 bases separated the two germline ends. CDR1 SGHTA and CDR2 FQGNSA come from the germline V gene. The CDR3 DNA reads TGTGCCAGCAGCCAAGGGTGGGGGGGGTCTTTGTTTTTT. Translated: CASSQGWGGSLFF.

The chain employs TRBV5-6 and TRBJ1-2, with TRBD1 identical over 8 bases. Germline V gene data show CDR1 as SGHDT and CDR2 as YYEEEE. This CDR3 has 16 amino acids. The V gene end was trimmed by 6 bases and the J gene end by 0 bases; junction bases not matched to a gene: 10. CDR3 sequence reads: CASTQDRDSPNYGYTF. For the CDR3, the DNA is TGTGCCAGCACCCAGGACAGGGATTCACCTAACTATGGCTACACCTTC.

The count of this clone is one. The genes are TRBV2 and TRBJ2-7, with 7 bases matching TRBD1. CDR1 SNHLY and CDR2 FYNNEI come from the germline V gene. This CDR3 is built from 16 residues. The trim removed 5 bases at V and 6 bases at J, leaving 16 bases unmatched. The CDR3, as DNA: TGTGCCAGCAGTCAATCGACCGGGACAGCCTCCCTCGAGCAGTACTTC. This translates into CASSQSTGTASLEQYF.